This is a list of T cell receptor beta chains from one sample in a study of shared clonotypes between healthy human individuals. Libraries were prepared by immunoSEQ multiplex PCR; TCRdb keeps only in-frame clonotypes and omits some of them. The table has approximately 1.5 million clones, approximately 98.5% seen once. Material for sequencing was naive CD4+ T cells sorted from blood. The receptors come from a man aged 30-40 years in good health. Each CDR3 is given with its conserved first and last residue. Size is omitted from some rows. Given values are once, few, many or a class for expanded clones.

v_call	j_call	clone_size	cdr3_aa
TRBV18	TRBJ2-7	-	CASSPIFSTDKREQYF
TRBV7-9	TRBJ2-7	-	CASSSPSGSYEQYF
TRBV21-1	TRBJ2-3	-	CASSKPSPDTQYF
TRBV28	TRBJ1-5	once	CASSPGTPYSNQPQHF
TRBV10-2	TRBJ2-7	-	CASRGGRAGYEQYF
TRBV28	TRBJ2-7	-	CASSSTGNPRSYEQYF
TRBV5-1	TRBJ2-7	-	CASSRGQYEQYF
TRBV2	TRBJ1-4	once	CASQHPPGQGIGWGEKLFF
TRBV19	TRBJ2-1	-	CASSIGSGAYNEQFF
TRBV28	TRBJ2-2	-	CASSLLTTSGRTGELFF
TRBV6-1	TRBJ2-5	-	CASRKQGAMETQYF
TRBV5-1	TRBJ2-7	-	CASSSQGYEQYF
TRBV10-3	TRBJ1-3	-	CAIRPDRAGNTIYF
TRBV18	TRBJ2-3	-	CASSPLQSTDTQYF
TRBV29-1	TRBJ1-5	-	CSVVQQRGQPQHF
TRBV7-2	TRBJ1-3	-	CASSLVSAGPGNTIYF
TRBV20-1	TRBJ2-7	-	CSASRSGEQYF
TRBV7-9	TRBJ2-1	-	CASSRGLAGNEQFF
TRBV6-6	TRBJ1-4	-	CASTIKEEKLFF
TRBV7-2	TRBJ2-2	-	CASSRDSNTGELFF
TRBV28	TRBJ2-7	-	CASSPGPYEQYF
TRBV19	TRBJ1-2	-	CASKREVPALGYTF
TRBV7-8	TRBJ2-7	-	CASSSTGQGVGEQYF
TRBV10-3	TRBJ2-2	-	CAISQNRDTGELFF
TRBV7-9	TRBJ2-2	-	CASSLGSVVNTGELFF
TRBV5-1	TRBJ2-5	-	CASSLTPGEQETQYF
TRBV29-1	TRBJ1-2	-	CSVMTGDYGYTF
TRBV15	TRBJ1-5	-	CATSLNLIQNQPQHF
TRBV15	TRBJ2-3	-	CATSGQGPTDTQYF
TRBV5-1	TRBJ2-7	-	CASSPVEGRSSEQYF
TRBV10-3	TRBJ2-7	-	CASRAESYEQYF
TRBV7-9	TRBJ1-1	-	CASSLEVLGNTEAFF
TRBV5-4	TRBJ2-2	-	CASSIPSGSSGELFF
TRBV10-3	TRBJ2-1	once	CATLGRIGNEQFF
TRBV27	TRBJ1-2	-	CASSQNHRGHGGEGYTF
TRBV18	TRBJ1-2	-	CASSPTGQNYGYTF
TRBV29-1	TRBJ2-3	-	CSVEVLAGTDTQYF
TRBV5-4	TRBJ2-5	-	CATHSGQAQETQYF